The clone carrying this T cell receptor (beta chain) was picked up many times. Its specificity is not known. RNA transcripts gave rise to amplified TCR beta CDR3 regions. HTBI primers drove first-round RT-PCR of the TCR CDR3. MiXCR, applied by TCRdb to the multiplex PCR reads, yields one record per CDR3 protein. This table holds around 190,000 distinct CDR3 sequences, more than 15% found once. This sample was taken from a study of T cells in Graves' hyperthyroidism and ophthalmopathy. Diagnostic assessment was based on clinical symptoms, serum thyroxine and TRAb, thyroid ultrasound and orbital computed tomography. Overall study findings and caveats: Ophthalmopathy and stable hyperthyroidism were told apart by a 13 V-J model.

The CDR3 is 13 amino acids. V lost 3 bases and J 2 bases, leaving 11 bases between the germline ends. Germline loops: CDR1 DFQATT, CDR2 SNEGSKA (reference sequence). The sample consisted of blood. The sequence was obtained from a woman aged 45-60 years with Graves' hyperthyroidism. V is TRBV20-1 and J is TRBJ2-7; either TRBD1 or TRBD2 may fit D (5 bases each). The DNA of the CDR3 is TGCAGTGCTAGGGGGGACCAACCCTACGAGCAGTACTTC. Translating it yields CSARGDQPYEQYF.